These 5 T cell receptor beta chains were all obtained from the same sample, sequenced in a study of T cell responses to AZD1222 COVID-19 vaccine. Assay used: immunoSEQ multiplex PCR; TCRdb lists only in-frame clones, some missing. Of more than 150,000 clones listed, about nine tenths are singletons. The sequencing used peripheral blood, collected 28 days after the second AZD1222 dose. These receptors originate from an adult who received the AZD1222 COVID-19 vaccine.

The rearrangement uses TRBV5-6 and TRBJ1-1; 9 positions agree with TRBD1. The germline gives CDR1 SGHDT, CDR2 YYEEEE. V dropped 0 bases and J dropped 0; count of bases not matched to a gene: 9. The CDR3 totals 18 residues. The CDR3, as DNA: TGTGCCAGCAGCTTGGCGGGACAGGGTATCTCCATGAACACTGAAGCTTTCTTT. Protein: CASSLAGQGISMNTEAFF.

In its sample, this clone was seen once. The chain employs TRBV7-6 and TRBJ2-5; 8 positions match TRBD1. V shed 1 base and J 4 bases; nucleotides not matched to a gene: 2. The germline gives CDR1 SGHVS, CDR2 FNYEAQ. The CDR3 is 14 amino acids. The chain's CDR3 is CASSLGTGTETQYF. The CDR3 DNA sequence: TGTGCCAGCAGCTTAGGGACAGGGACAGAGACCCAGTACTTC.

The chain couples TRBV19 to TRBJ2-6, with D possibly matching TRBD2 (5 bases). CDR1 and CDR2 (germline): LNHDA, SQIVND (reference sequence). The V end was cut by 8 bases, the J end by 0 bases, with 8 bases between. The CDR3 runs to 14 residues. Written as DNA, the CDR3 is TGTGCCAGTCGGGGATACTCTGGGGCCAACGTCCTGACTTTC. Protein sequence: CASRGYSGANVLTF.

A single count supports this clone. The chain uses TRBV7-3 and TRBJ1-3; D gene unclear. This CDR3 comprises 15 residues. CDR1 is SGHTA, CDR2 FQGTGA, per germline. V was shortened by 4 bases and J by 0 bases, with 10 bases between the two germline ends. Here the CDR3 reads CASSSNRSSGNTIYF. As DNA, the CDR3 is TGTGCCAGCAGCTCCAACCGAAGCTCTGGAAACACCATATATTTT. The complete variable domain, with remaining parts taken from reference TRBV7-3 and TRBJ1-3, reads GAGVSQTPSNKVTEKGKYVELRCDPISGHTALYWYRQSLGQGPEFLIYFQGTGAADDSGLPNDRFFAVRPEGSVSTLKIQRTERGDSAVYLCASSSNRSSGNTIYFGEGSWLTVV.

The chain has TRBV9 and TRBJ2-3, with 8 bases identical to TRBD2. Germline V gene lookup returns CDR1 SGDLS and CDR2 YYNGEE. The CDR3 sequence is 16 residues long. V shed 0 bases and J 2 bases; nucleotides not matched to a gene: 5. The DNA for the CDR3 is TGTGCCAGCAGCGTAGAAGCGGGGGCAAACACAGATACGCAGTATTTT. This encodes CASSVEAGANTDTQYF.